The 18 T cell receptor beta chains in this list originate from one sample, sequenced in a study of blood T cells in healthy people across ages. Together with a sample-barcoded 5' primer, a J-beta primer mix was included in a second PCR lasting roughly 7 to 11 cycles. A single record per CDR3 protein comes from TCRdb applying MiXCR to the 5' RACE reads. The data contain about 730,000 distinct CDR3 sequences, approximately 39% of them singletons. Sequencing input: blood. These receptors were collected from an older woman in good health.

This chain joins TRBV29-1 and TRBJ1-2; D is unresolved. CDR1 and CDR2 from the germline V gene are SQVTM and ANQGSEA. The CDR3 loop spans 15 amino acids. Trimming stripped 7 bases from V and 0 bases from J, with 18 bases between. The CDR3: CSASALTSSNYGYTF. In DNA, the CDR3 is TGCAGCGCCTCGGCCCTAACATCATCTAACTATGGCTACACCTTC.

J is TRBJ2-1 and V is TRBV7-3; 8 bases line up with TRBD2. CDR1 and CDR2 from the germline V gene are SGHTA and FQGTGA. Losses at the gene ends were 5 bases for V and 4 bases for J; bases not matched to a gene: 7. CDR3 length: 15 residues. The CDR3 coding sequence is TGTGCCAGCAGCCCCGCGGGACTAGGATACAATGAGCAGTTCTTC. Translation gives CASSPAGLGYNEQFF.

This clonotype was picked up a small number of times. The chain carries TRBV29-1 and TRBJ1-2; a weak D match, TRBD1 (6 bases). The V gene lost 0 bases and the J gene lost 1 base, with 12 bases spanning the gap. The CDR3 consists of 15 residues. Germline assignment: CDR1 SQVTM and CDR2 ANQGSEA. The CDR3 coding sequence is TGCAGCGTTGAAGATACGACAGGAGTTAACTATGGCTACACCTTC. Translation: CSVEDTTGVNYGYTF.

The genes are TRBV4-2 and TRBJ1-2; a weak D match, TRBD1 (5 bases). V lost 0 bases and J 4 bases, leaving 12 bases between the germline ends. The CDR3 runs 15 residues. The germline V gene has CDR1 LGHNA and CDR2 YNFKEQ. DNA of the CDR3: TGTGCCAGCAGCCAAGATATGAGGGGATCCTATGGCTACACCTTC. As protein: CASSQDMRGSYGYTF.

This clonotype has a handful of counts. V is TRBV19 and J is TRBJ1-5; no clear D. V gave up 4 bases and J gave up 8 bases, with 18 bases separating them. The CDR3 covers 15 residues. Germline values: CDR1 LNHDA, CDR2 SQIVND (reference sequence). The chain's CDR3 is CASSTPDGWVKPQHF. The CDR3 bases are TGTGCCAGTAGTACCCCGGACGGGTGGGTGAAGCCCCAGCATTTT.

The chain employs TRBV20-1 and TRBJ1-2; 7 nucleotides agree with TRBD1. V gave up 4 bases and J gave up 4 bases; unmatched junction bases: 6. From germline, CDR1 is DFQATT and CDR2 SNEGSKA (reference sequence). The CDR3 runs to 13 residues. CDR3: CSAIEQGSYGYTF. The CDR3 DNA sequence: TGCAGTGCTATAGAACAGGGGAGCTATGGCTACACCTTC.

The CDR3 is CASSFGTSGDKQFF. The CDR3 nucleotides read TGTGCCAGCAGCTTCGGGACTAGCGGGGATAAGCAGTTCTTC. The genes are TRBV7-9 and TRBJ2-1; 13 nucleotides line up with TRBD2. Germline loops: CDR1 SEHNR, CDR2 FQNEAQ (reference sequence). J was trimmed by 11 bases and V by 3 bases; bases with no gene match: 4. The CDR3 is 14 amino acids.

This chain connects TRBV5-1 to TRBJ2-3; no firm D call. Germline CDR1 is SGHRS and CDR2 is YFSETQ. There are 15 residues in the CDR3. V lost 2 bases, J lost 0 bases, and 10 bases lay in between. CDR3 bases: TGCGCCAGCAGCTTCGCAGGCCTAAGCACAGATACGCAGTATTTT. Protein: CASSFAGLSTDTQYF.

CDR3 loop: CATSERGLPTQYF. The CDR3 bases are TGTGCCACCAGTGAGCGTGGCCTTCCAACGCAGTATTTT. This chain links TRBV24-1 with TRBJ2-3, with D hard to call. The germline CDR1 and CDR2 sequences are KGHDR and SFDVKD. The CDR3 loop spans 13 amino acids. V lost 4 bases and J 9 bases, leaving 13 bases between the germline ends.

This chain connects TRBV20-1 to TRBJ2-4; no reliable D call. Near its end, the DNA agrees better with TRBJ2-7, so the J call may be wrong. The germline V gene has CDR1 DFQATT and CDR2 SNEGSKA (reference sequence). The CDR3 runs to 12 residues. The CDR3 loop reads CSEGVLDREQYF. The DNA for the CDR3 is TGCAGTGAAGGAGTGCTAGATCGCGAGCAGTACTTC.

J is TRBJ2-1 and V is TRBV28; 7 bases are shared with TRBD1. The V gene's germline CDR1 is MDHEN and CDR2 SYDVKM. The CDR3 length is 16 residues. Trimming removed 3 bases from V and 0 bases from J; junction bases left unmatched: 5. CDR3 bases: TGTGCCAGCAGTTTTGACAGGGCAAGCTCCTACAATGAGCAGTTCTTC. It encodes CASSFDRASSYNEQFF.

There are a few counts of this clonotype. J is TRBJ2-1 and V is TRBV20-1; TRBD2 matches 12 bases. Trimming removed 0 bases from V and 9 bases from J; junction bases left unmatched: 3. The CDR3 has 14 residues. Germline V CDR1 and CDR2: DFQATT, SNEGSKA (reference sequence). The CDR3 loop is CSARDETSGSEQFF. The DNA of the CDR3 is TGCAGTGCTAGAGATGAGACTAGCGGGAGTGAGCAGTTCTTC.

The table lists this clonotype with a few counts. The chain joins TRBV10-3 to TRBJ2-5; D is uncertain. Trimming took off 6 bases at V and 5 bases at J, with 22 bases between the two ends. CDR3 length: 16 amino acids. Germline assignment: CDR1 ENHRY and CDR2 SYGVKD. This CDR3 reads CAISPGVAPQVETQYF. The CDR3 DNA is TGTGCCATCAGCCCTGGGGTAGCACCCCAGGTGGAGACCCAGTACTTC.

Here the CDR3 DNA reads TGTGCCGGCACCGGACAGGGAAATAACTATGGCTACACCTTC. This encodes CAGTGQGNNYGYTF. This sequence joins TRBV28 and TRBJ1-2; TRBD1 matches at 8 bases. CDR3 size: 14 residues. Germline V gene sequence: CDR1 MDHEN, CDR2 SYDVKM. Trimming cost V 11 bases and J 1 base; bases outside gene matches: 9.

As for this clonotype: A much larger clone is a single base away; this may be a read error. The rearrangement joins TRBV6-6 to TRBJ2-7, with 7 bases aligning to TRBD1. The V segment lost 5 bases and the J segment 2 bases; nucleotides outside the gene matches: 9. The CDR3 has 15 amino acids. The V gene's germline CDR1 is MNHNY and CDR2 SVGAGI (reference sequence). Here the CDR3 DNA reads TGTGCCAGCAGTGTACTCGCCCAGGGGGCCTACGAGCAGTACTTC. This codes for CASSVLAQGAYEQYF.

Notes on this clonotype: An end of the junction does not agree with germline; a read error may underlie this. The genes are TRBV12-3 or TRBV12-4 and TRBJ2-7, with 8 bases lining up with TRBD2. The CDR3 spans 15 residues. The CDR3 DNA reads TGTGCCGGCAGCCGTAGCGGGATCGCATCCTACGAGCAGTACTTC. Translated: CAGSRSGIASYEQYF.

As concerns this clonotype: The germline gene is not matched at one end of the junction; a read error may be the cause. The chain carries TRBV29-1 and TRBJ1-1; D possibly corresponds to TRBD1 (5 bases). The CDR3 contains 16 residues. Germline V CDR1 and CDR2: SQVTM, ANQGSEA. The CDR3 sequence: CGVEYEGGVMNTEAFF. Written as DNA, the CDR3 is TGCGGCGTTGAATATGAGGGAGGGGTAATGAACACTGAAGCTTTCTTT.

Written as DNA, the CDR3 is TGTGCCAGCAGCTTAGGAGACAGGGGAGAAGGAGATACGCAGTATTTT. This sequence encodes CASSLGDRGEGDTQYF. V is TRBV11-1 and J is TRBJ2-3; the match to TRBD1 covers 8 bases. Germline V gene lookup returns CDR1 SGHAT and CDR2 FQDESV (reference sequence). With 1 base clipped from V and 5 bases from J, the junction kept 8 bases outside the gene matches. The CDR3 covers 16 residues.